This T cell receptor beta chain was captured in a study of monozygotic twins with inflammatory bowel disease (dated by TCRdb to the late 2010s). As for the study more broadly: The complete study included 28 monozygotic twin pairs: 19 IBD-discordant Danish pairs and nine German pairs, of which four were IBD-concordant and five were IBD-discordant. The search for disease-associated traits relied mainly on comparing IBD patients with their genetically identical healthy co-twins within discordant pairs. Each individual had, on average, about 151 000 unique TCRalpha sequences and 181 000 unique TCRbeta sequences available for analysis.

The receptor library was made with 5' RACE. Each TCR library was prepared from 3,500 to 4,500 ng of total RNA. For each sample, cDNA was synthesized in eight separate reactions using SMARTScribe reverse transcriptase. During cDNA synthesis, template switching introduced unique molecular identifiers that contained a 6-nucleotide sample barcode. Amplification of TCRalpha and TCRbeta cDNA involved two nested PCRs of roughly 17 and 9 cycles, and each PCR was followed by bead purification. Before amplification, the cDNA was treated with uracil DNA-glycosylase and purified using the QIAquick PCR purification kit. The second PCR added Illumina TruSeq-compatible adapters along with sample-specific barcodes. TapeStation and Qubit were used to check library quality and concentration, and approximately 5.4 ng of each library was pooled. Sequencing of pooled libraries was carried out on an Illumina HiSeq2500 single-index Rapid Run using 2 x 100 bp reads and custom sequencing primers. Per the authors' processing: MiGEC version 1.2.6 was used for UMI-based consensus assembly, which corrected PCR and sequencing errors. MiXCR version 2.1.1 was used for V(D)J alignment, clonotype assembly and CDR3 extraction. Gene usage, clonotype sharing and MAIT/NKT TCR abundance were normalised by analysing the top 1000, 10 000 and 20 000 clonotypes per sample. Diversity was computed as the inverse Simpson index with the vegan R package after downsampling to 27 000 UMIs. Paired Mann-Whitney U tests on discordant twin pairs were used, with Benjamini-Hochberg multiple-testing correction. Based on TCRdb reprocessing of the reads, there is one entry per CDR3 protein sequence, and DNA is missing. TCRdb's processing, not the study's, gives the V and J calls here. In this sample's table one finds roughly 200,000 distinct CDR3 sequences. Roughly 1.5% of the sample comes from the top ten.

As for this clonotype: No antigen is known for it.

Via the germline V gene, CDR1 is SQVTM and CDR2 ANQGSEA. The CDR3 runs 15 amino acids, cysteine and phenylalanine included. The record lacks a DNA sequence. A roughly 2.7 ml peripheral blood sample was drawn into PAXgene tubes per donor and stored at -80°C. Without T cell sorting, total RNA was isolated from whole blood using the PAXgene blood miRNA kit on an automated QIAcube. Peripheral blood from monozygotic twin pairs concordant or discordant for inflammatory bowel disease was subjected to deep TCRalpha and TCRbeta repertoire profiling with unique molecular barcoding. Smoking habits were recorded for all twin pairs, with individuals classified as current, former or never smokers. Study-wide conclusions, independent of this receptor: The analysis was unable to tell different T cell subtypes apart. Compared with healthy twins, IBD patients had fewer clonotypes in common with other individuals, a difference most pronounced in patients showing signs of disease activity. No single strong signal or clonotype linked to IBD turned up in the results, so the idea that one exists was not supported. Concordant and discordant twins showed no difference in repertoire similarity, possibly because of limited statistical power. IBD patients had lower TCRbeta repertoire diversity, measured by the inverse Simpson index, than their healthy co-twins. Because patients were on differing immunosuppressive treatments, the repertoires may have picked up extra background noise and inter-individual variability.

The clonotype comes from a human donor with ulcerative colitis or Crohn's disease, or a healthy co-twin of an affected twin (not recorded which). Material: blood. The chain links TRBV29-1 with TRBJ2-5; no DNA is available, so the TRBD2 call from TCRdb remains unchecked. This receptor has the CDR3 CSVEDQLAGTETQYF.